Described below is a single T cell receptor (beta chain) sequence and its context. This sample was included in a study of T cells after yellow fever vaccination. TCRdb passed the 5' RACE reads through MiXCR, listing each CDR3 protein once. The sample includes around 500,000 distinct CDR3 sequences, around a fifth of them seen just once. Germline V CDR1 and CDR2: DFQATT, SNEGSKA (reference sequence). The V end lost 6 bases, the J end lost 1 base, and 6 bases lay between the germline ends. The CDR3 is 11 amino acids. The chain carries TRBV20-1 and TRBJ1-1; weak D call: TRBD1 (5 bases). The TCR comes from a man aged 18 to 35 who received the YFV17D yellow fever vaccine. The sequencing used PBMCs, collected roughly 20 days after the first yellow fever vaccination. The DNA for the CDR3 is TGCAGTGCACAGGAGAACACTGAAGCTTTCTTT. It yields the protein CSAQENTEAFF.